Sequencing of this TCR beta chain was carried out in a study of T cell repertoires in ileal Crohn's disease. CDR1 and CDR2 from the germline V gene are SGHVS and FQNEAQ. V was shortened by 1 base and J by 2 bases, with 9 bases between the two germline ends. The CDR3 has 15 residues. Documented time point: neoterminal ileum biopsy at postoperative endoscopy, about 6 months after surgery. Per sample, 400 to 550 nanograms of biopsy DNA were TCRB immunosequenced. Sequenced by immunoSEQ multiplex PCR; TCRdb stores in-frame clones only, minus some. The data hold roughly 60,000 clones, with less than 90% observed a single time.

This clonotype was obtained from an adult with Crohn's disease. The sample taken for sequencing was ileal tissue. The chain couples TRBV7-8 to TRBJ2-1; D remains unclear. The CDR3 is CASSLGALTYNEQFF. The CDR3 bases are TGTGCCAGCAGCTTAGGGGCCCTCACCTACAATGAGCAGTTCTTC.